This record covers a single T cell receptor (beta chain). The data are from a study of control samples from healthy donors and cancer patients. The method was immunoSEQ multiplex PCR; TCRdb's version includes in-frame clones alone and lacks a portion of them. Of more than 85,000 clones listed, roughly 80% are singletons. Trimming took off 0 bases at V and 8 bases at J, with 9 bases between the two ends. Germline V gene lookup returns CDR1 SGHTA and CDR2 FQGNSA. The CDR3 is 13 amino acids. This rearrangement joins TRBV7-2 to TRBJ2-3; D is undetermined. The sequence was collected from a woman aged 45-65 years in good health. The material sequenced was blood. Here the CDR3 DNA reads TGTGCCAGCAGCTTAGCGGGGTCGGTTACGCAGTATTTT. Its translation: CASSLAGSVTQYF.